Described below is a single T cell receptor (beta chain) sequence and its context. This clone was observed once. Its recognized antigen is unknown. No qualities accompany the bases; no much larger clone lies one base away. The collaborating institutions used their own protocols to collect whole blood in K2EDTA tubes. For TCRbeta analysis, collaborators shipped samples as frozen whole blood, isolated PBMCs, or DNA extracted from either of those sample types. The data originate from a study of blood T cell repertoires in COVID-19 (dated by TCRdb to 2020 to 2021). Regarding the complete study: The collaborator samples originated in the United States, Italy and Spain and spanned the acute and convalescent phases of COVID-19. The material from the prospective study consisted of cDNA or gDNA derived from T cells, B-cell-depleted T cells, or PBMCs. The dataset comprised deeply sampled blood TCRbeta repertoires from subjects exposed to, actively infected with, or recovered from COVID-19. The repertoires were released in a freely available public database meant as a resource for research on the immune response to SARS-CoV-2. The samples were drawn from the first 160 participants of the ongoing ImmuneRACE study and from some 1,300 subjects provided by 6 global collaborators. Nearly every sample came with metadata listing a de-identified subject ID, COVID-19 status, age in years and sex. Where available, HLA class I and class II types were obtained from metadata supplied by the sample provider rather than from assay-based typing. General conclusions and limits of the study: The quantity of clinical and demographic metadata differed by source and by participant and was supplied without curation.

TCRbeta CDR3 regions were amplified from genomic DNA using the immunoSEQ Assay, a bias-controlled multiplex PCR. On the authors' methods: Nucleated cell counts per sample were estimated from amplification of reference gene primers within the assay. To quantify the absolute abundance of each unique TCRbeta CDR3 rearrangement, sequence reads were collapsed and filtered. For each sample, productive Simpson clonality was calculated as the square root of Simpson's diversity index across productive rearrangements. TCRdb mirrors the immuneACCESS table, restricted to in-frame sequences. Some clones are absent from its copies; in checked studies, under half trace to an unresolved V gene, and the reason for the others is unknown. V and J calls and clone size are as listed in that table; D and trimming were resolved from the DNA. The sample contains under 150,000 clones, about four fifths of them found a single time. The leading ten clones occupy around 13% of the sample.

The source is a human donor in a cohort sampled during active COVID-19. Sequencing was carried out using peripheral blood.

For the CDR3, the sequence is CASSVSDRLGEQFF. DNA sequence: TGTGCCAGCAGCGTCTCAGACCGACTGGGTGAGCAGTTCTTC. The chain uses TRBV9 and TRBJ2-1; no D gene is confidently identified. The CDR3, cysteine through phenylalanine, is 14 amino acids long. Only CDR3 DNA remains: 42 bases, in frame from the first base. Trimming at the junction amounts to 2 bases on V and 9 bases on J, and the germline ends lie 15 bases apart. The germline V gene encodes CDR1 SGDLS and CDR2 YYNGEE.